This T cell receptor beta chain was recovered during a study of blood T cell repertoires in COVID-19. Study-level information: Samples of COVID-19 (acute and convalescent) were obtained from the United States, Italy and Spain. T cells, B-cell-depleted T cells, or PBMCs supplied cDNA or gDNA.

Germline V lookup: CDR1 SGHRS, CDR2 YFSETQ. This CDR3 is built from 12 residues. Trimming removed 4 bases at V and 8 bases at J, with 10 bases between. Methods used by the authors: Nucleated cell counts were estimated from reference gene primer amplification. The data were produced by immunoSEQ multiplex PCR, yet TCRdb's version contains in-frame clones alone and is incomplete. V, J and clone size derive from that table, while D and trimming were established from the DNA sequence. This sample has about 280,000 clones, with approximately 85% found just once. The TCR sequence derives from a human donor in a cohort sampled during active COVID-19. The V call is TRBV5-1, the J call TRBJ1-5; D not certain. Sequenced sample: peripheral blood. The CDR3 is CASSPREEPQHF. For the CDR3, the DNA is TGCGCCAGCAGCCCCCGGGAGGAGCCCCAGCATTTT.